A selection of T cell receptor beta chains follows, all from one sample in a study of blood T cell repertoires in COVID-19. Method: immunoSEQ multiplex PCR; TCRdb's copy keeps in-frame clones and lacks some. The sample includes some 220,000 clones, about four fifths of them seen just once. The sequencing input was peripheral blood. The receptors were sampled from a man aged 45 to 65 with acute or convalescent COVID-19. Each CDR3 is given with its conserved first and last residue. D genes are given only for firm matches. Size values are once, few and many counts, or a class for expanded clones, and some rows have none.

V gene	D gene	clone size	CDR3 length	J gene	CDR3 DNA	CDR3 protein
TRBV7-8	TRBD2	-	17	TRBJ2-2	TGTGCCAGCAGCTTACCCCTAGGGGTTGCGGGAGGCGGGGAGCTGTTTTTT	CASSLPLGVAGGGELFF
TRBV5-1	TRBD1	-	13	TRBJ2-5	TGCGCCAGCAGCCCGGACAGGGTCGAGACCCAGTACTTC	CASSPDRVETQYF
TRBV24-1	TRBD2	-	17	TRBJ2-1	TGTGCCACCAGTGAATCCCCTAGCGGGAGCCGCTACAATGAGCAGTTCTTC	CATSESPSGSRYNEQFF
TRBV27	TRBD2	-	19	TRBJ2-1	TGTGCCAGCAGGGGGAGACTAGCGGGGGCCTTTCGGAGCTACAATGAGCAGTTCTTC	CASRGRLAGAFRSYNEQFF
TRBV10-3	TRBD1	-	12	TRBJ1-1	TGTGCCATCAGGGGACAGAGCAATGAAGCTTTCTTT	CAIRGQSNEAFF
TRBV7-6	TRBD1	few	16	TRBJ2-5	TGTGCCAGCAGCCCCGAAGACAGGGATCCCCAAAGGACCCAGTACTTC	CASSPEDRDPQRTQYF
TRBV10-3	-	-	14	TRBJ2-2	TGTGCCATAAGAGGAGGGGCTTACACCGGGGAGCTGTTTTTT	CAIRGGAYTGELFF
TRBV19	-	-	15	TRBJ1-4	TGTGCCACCGCGCCGGTTTTCGCGAATAATGAAAAACTGTTTTTT	CATAPVFANNEKLFF
TRBV6-6	-	-	14	TRBJ1-6	TGTGCCAGCGGCGAGAGGTTCTGGAATTCACCCCTCCACTTT	CASGERFWNSPLHF
TRBV10-1	TRBD1	once	14	TRBJ2-5	TGCGCCAGCAGTACACAGGGGGCACGGGAGACCCAGTACTTC	CASSTQGARETQYF
TRBV2	TRBD2	-	15	TRBJ2-5	TGTGCCAGCAGTCCATTAGCGGGGACCGGGGAGACCCAGTACTTC	CASSPLAGTGETQYF
TRBV29-1	-	few	14	TRBJ2-5	TGCAGCGTTGTTGGGGCGGAAGGAGGGGAGACCCAGTACTTC	CSVVGAEGGETQYF
TRBV19	TRBD1	-	15	TRBJ1-3	TGTGCCAGCCGGGACAGGGGTTCATCTGGAAACACCATATATTTT	CASRDRGSSGNTIYF
TRBV19	-	-	13	TRBJ1-6	TGTGCCAGTAGGAGCTCCTATAATTCACCCCTCCACTTT	CASRSSYNSPLHF
TRBV19	-	-	13	TRBJ1-1	TGTGCCAGTAGTATCCCGGGGAACACTGAAGCTTTCTTT	CASSIPGNTEAFF
TRBV7-8	-	-	13	TRBJ2-7	TGTGCCAGCAGCTTAGGTCTAGTCTACGAGCAGTACTTC	CASSLGLVYEQYF
TRBV6-6	-	-	11	TRBJ1-1	TGTGCCAGCAATGTACTAACTGAAGCTTTCTTT	CASNVLTEAFF
TRBV9	TRBD2	-	22	TRBJ2-1	TGTGCCAGCAGCGTAGCCCCCTCTCTAGCGGGTACCCTGAACTTGTTGCACAATGAGCAGTTCTTC	CASSVAPSLAGTLNLLHNEQFF
TRBV12-3/TRBV12-4	-	-	13	TRBJ2-7	TGTGCCAGCCGGCCTGGTGGGGGGTACGAGCAGTACTTC	CASRPGGGYEQYF